Below, 8 T cell receptor beta chains from the same sample are listed, as sequenced in a study of CD8+ T cells in alopecia areata. The authors extracted RNA and reverse transcribed it into cDNA as the sequencing template. Using immunoSEQ multiplex PCR, the repertoire was profiled, and TCRdb retains in-frame clones only, with some absent. The table records over 100,000 clones, roughly 50% of them present only once. This specimen consisted of CD8+ T cells sorted from blood, obtained at week 0. The source of these receptors is a human donor with alopecia areata.

This clone showed up just a few times. The V and J genes are TRBV9 and TRBJ2-7, with no clear D. Germline assignment: CDR1 SGDLS and CDR2 YYNGEE. The CDR3 is 15 amino acids. The V gene lost 0 bases and the J gene lost 0 bases, with 10 bases spanning the gap. CDR3 loop: CASSVVADHSYEQYF. Here the CDR3 DNA reads TGTGCCAGCAGCGTAGTCGCAGACCACTCCTACGAGCAGTACTTC. Based on the CDR3 plus reference TRBV9 and TRBJ2-7, the full variable domain is DSGVTQTPKHLITATGQRVTLRCSPRSGDLSVYWYQQSLDQGLQFLIQYYNGEERAKGNILERFSAQQFPDLHSELNLSSLELGDSALYFCASSVVADHSYEQYFGPGTRLTVT.

This clone was detected only a few times. The gene calls are TRBV13 and TRBJ2-2, with D possibly being TRBD2 (6 bases). The CDR3 has 15 residues. Trimming stripped 10 bases from V and 3 bases from J, with 18 bases between. Germline assignment: CDR1 PRHDT and CDR2 FYEKMQ (reference sequence). In nucleotides, the CDR3 is TGTGCCACCCGGGTCGCGGGACTCCACACCGGGGAGCTGTTTTTT. This codes for CATRVAGLHTGELFF.

The genes are TRBV4-2 and TRBJ2-3, with a possible D match to TRBD2 (5 bases). Per germline, CDR1 LGHNA and CDR2 YNFKEQ. This CDR3 comprises 16 residues. V was shortened by 0 bases and J by 2 bases, with 12 bases between the two germline ends. In nucleotides, the CDR3 is TGTGCCAGCAGCCAAGATGGCGCGGGCGCCACAGATACGCAGTATTTT. It encodes CASSQDGAGATDTQYF.

The chain links TRBV5-6 to TRBJ2-5, with a weak D call TRBD1 (7 bases). CDR3 length equals 16 residues. CDR1 and CDR2 from the germline V gene are SGHDT and YYEEEE. The germline V and J ends were trimmed by 2 bases and 1 base, with 15 bases remaining between them. The CDR3 spells CASSFFPGGSQETQYF. CDR3 coding DNA: TGTGCCAGCAGCTTCTTCCCAGGGGGGAGCCAAGAGACCCAGTACTTC.

The table lists this clone with a few counts. This rearrangement joins TRBV7-9 to TRBJ2-7; 10 positions agree with TRBD1. Per germline, CDR1 SEHNR and CDR2 FQNEAQ (reference sequence). The CDR3 spans 15 residues. Trimming took 5 bases from V and 4 from J; bases not matched to a gene: 8. CDR3 protein: CASSPGTGDRYEQYF. DNA of the CDR3: TGTGCCAGCAGCCCCGGGACAGGGGATCGGTACGAGCAGTACTTC.

This clone appeared once. This chain links TRBV5-6 with TRBJ1-1; no firm D call. There are 14 residues in the CDR3. Trimming removed 0 bases from V and 2 bases from J, with 8 bases in between. The germline gives CDR1 SGHDT, CDR2 YYEEEE. The DNA for the CDR3 is TGTGCCAGCAGCTTGGGGCAGATAAACACTGAAGCTTTCTTT. This codes for CASSLGQINTEAFF.

This clone was detected a few times. The chain joins TRBV7-8 to TRBJ1-5; 9 bases match TRBD1. The V gene end was trimmed by 6 bases and the J gene end by 5 bases; junction bases not matched to a gene: 8. Germline V gives CDR1 SGHVS, CDR2 FQNEAQ. The CDR3 runs to 15 residues. CDR3 in DNA: TGTGCCAGCAGACAAGAGGGGACAGGGCATCAGCCCCAGCATTTT. Translating gives CASRQEGTGHQPQHF.

This clone was counted only a few times. This chain connects TRBV5-6 to TRBJ2-5; 10 nucleotides line up with TRBD1. V lost 8 bases and J lost 6; bases outside the gene matches: 13. Germline-derived CDR1 and CDR2 are SGHDT and YYEEEE. There are 15 residues in the CDR3. The CDR3 region is CASISQGQGLQTQYF. The CDR3 nucleotides read TGTGCCAGTATATCCCAGGGACAGGGGTTACAGACCCAGTACTTC.